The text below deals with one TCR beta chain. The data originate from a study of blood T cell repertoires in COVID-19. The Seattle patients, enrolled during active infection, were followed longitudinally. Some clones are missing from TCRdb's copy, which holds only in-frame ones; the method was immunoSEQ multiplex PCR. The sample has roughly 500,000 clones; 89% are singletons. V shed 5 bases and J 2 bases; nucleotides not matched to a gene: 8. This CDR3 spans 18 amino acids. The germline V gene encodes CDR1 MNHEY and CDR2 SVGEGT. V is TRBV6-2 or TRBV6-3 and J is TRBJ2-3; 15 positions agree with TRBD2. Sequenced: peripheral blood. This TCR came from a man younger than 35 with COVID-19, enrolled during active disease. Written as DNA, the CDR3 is TGTGCCAGCAGTACCGGGACTAGCGGGGGGTCCAACACAGATACGCAGTATTTT. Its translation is CASSTGTSGGSNTDTQYF.